The rows below give T cell receptor beta chains drawn from one sample of a study of cytomegalovirus exposure and HLA in healthy donors. TCRdb's table, derived via immunoSEQ multiplex PCR, lists solely in-frame clones and lacks some. The repertoire has around 220,000 clones, about 77% of them found once; the top ten carry 1.8%. Sequenced material: PBMCs. These receptors were obtained from a woman in her twenties or thirties in good health and CMV-seronegative. Both conserved end residues are trimmed from each CDR3. Size values are once, few and many counts, or a class for expanded clones, and some rows have none.

CDR3 protein: ASSADRESGDTQY
CDR3 length: 13
J gene: TRBJ2-3
V gene: TRBV25-1
clone size: -

CDR3 protein: ASSLRQGAPYEQY
CDR3 length: 13
J gene: TRBJ2-7
V gene: TRBV19
clone size: -

CDR3 protein: ASSQDNYGYT
CDR3 length: 10
J gene: TRBJ1-2
V gene: TRBV14
clone size: -

CDR3 protein: AWRGTGKGWSEKLF
CDR3 length: 14
J gene: TRBJ1-4
V gene: TRBV30
clone size: -

CDR3 protein: ASSLDEREGGTGELF
CDR3 length: 15
J gene: TRBJ2-2
V gene: TRBV5-4
clone size: -

CDR3 protein: ASSTRTGVSYGYT
CDR3 length: 13
J gene: TRBJ1-2
V gene: TRBV6-1
clone size: -

CDR3 protein: ASSIAGYTEAF
CDR3 length: 11
J gene: TRBJ1-1
V gene: TRBV19
clone size: -

CDR3 protein: ASSTPGANVLT
CDR3 length: 11
J gene: TRBJ2-6
V gene: TRBV6-5
clone size: few

CDR3 protein: ASSLEYSKGEKLF
CDR3 length: 13
J gene: TRBJ1-4
V gene: TRBV11-2
clone size: -

CDR3 protein: ATTPSGDYNEQF
CDR3 length: 12
J gene: TRBJ2-1
V gene: TRBV14
clone size: -

CDR3 protein: ASSSSEGPQEAF
CDR3 length: 12
J gene: TRBJ1-1
V gene: TRBV9
clone size: -

CDR3 protein: ASSEAGQGTGYT
CDR3 length: 12
J gene: TRBJ1-2
V gene: TRBV25-1
clone size: -

CDR3 protein: ASQLGLYQETQY
CDR3 length: 12
J gene: TRBJ2-5
V gene: TRBV6-1
clone size: -

CDR3 protein: ASIGGGGTDTQY
CDR3 length: 12
J gene: TRBJ2-3
V gene: TRBV27
clone size: -

CDR3 protein: ASSPLTSIDAGELF
CDR3 length: 14
J gene: TRBJ2-2
V gene: TRBV7-7
clone size: -

CDR3 protein: ASSLAPQGELF
CDR3 length: 11
J gene: TRBJ2-2
V gene: TRBV7-7
clone size: -

CDR3 protein: ATSRVQTNEKLF
CDR3 length: 12
J gene: TRBJ1-4
V gene: TRBV15
clone size: few

CDR3 protein: ASSRQDRGAEAF
CDR3 length: 12
J gene: TRBJ1-1
V gene: TRBV7-9
clone size: -

CDR3 protein: ASSLVWQYSNQPQH
CDR3 length: 14
J gene: TRBJ1-5
V gene: TRBV5-5
clone size: -

CDR3 protein: ASSQGRQSEAF
CDR3 length: 11
J gene: TRBJ1-1
V gene: TRBV4-1
clone size: -

CDR3 protein: ACDSYGYT
CDR3 length: 8
J gene: TRBJ1-2
V gene: TRBV30
clone size: -

CDR3 protein: ASSRLGGLQETQY
CDR3 length: 13
J gene: TRBJ2-5
V gene: TRBV7-2
clone size: -

CDR3 protein: ASRLTPNYGYT
CDR3 length: 11
J gene: TRBJ1-2
V gene: TRBV6-5
clone size: -

CDR3 protein: ASSESKTAYT
CDR3 length: 10
J gene: TRBJ1-2
V gene: TRBV6-1
clone size: -

CDR3 protein: ASSGNPGVNTEAF
CDR3 length: 13
J gene: TRBJ1-1
V gene: TRBV9
clone size: once